These 11 T cell receptor beta chains came from one sample sequenced in a study of vaccination and CD4 T cells after COVID-19. For these TCRs, the target antigens are not known. Treatment here: roughly 11-day PBMC culture with coronavirus spike peptide pools or control peptides (ViraFEST assay). These CD4+ T cells came from an unexposed donor, sampled before the COVID-19 pandemic (2011-2018). Sequence data for DNA of cultured CD4+ T cells were generated by the Oncomine TCR Beta short-read assay. Cultured CD4+ T cells were the source of extracted genomic DNA. MiXCR, run by TCRdb on the PCR reads, gives a single entry per CDR3 protein. Of several thousand distinct CDR3 sequences listed, 38% are singletons. The sequencing sample was made of CD4+ T cells from blood, cultured in vitro. These TCRs come from a human donor in good health.

This clonotype was seen once. The rearrangement uses TRBV6-2 or TRBV6-3 and TRBJ2-1; D might be TRBD2 (5 bases). The CDR3 is 12 amino acids. Germline V gives CDR1 MNHEY, CDR2 SVGEGT. Trimming removed 0 bases from V and 12 bases from J, with 9 bases in between. The chain's CDR3 is CASSYSSLAQFF. In DNA form, the CDR3 reads TGTGCCAGCAGTTACTCCTCGCTAGCGCAGTTCTTC.

The table lists this clonotype with a few counts. V gene TRBV6-2 or TRBV6-3 combines with J gene TRBJ2-3; possibly TRBD2 for D (5 bases). Trimming pared 4 bases from V and 0 bases from J, leaving 11 bases between. Germline V lookup: CDR1 MNHEY, CDR2 SVGEGT. This CDR3 is 15 amino acids long. CDR3 in amino acids: CASSSRTPSTDTQYF. DNA for the CDR3: TGTGCCAGCAGTTCGAGGACTCCGAGCACAGATACGCAGTATTTT.

The sample holds a few counts of this clonotype. The rearrangement joins TRBV7-6 to TRBJ2-5; a weak D match, TRBD1 (6 bases). Per the germline V gene, CDR1 is SGHVS and CDR2 is FNYEAQ. The CDR3 is made up of 17 amino acids. The V and J ends lost 5 bases and 5 bases respectively, with 24 bases between them. The CDR3 nucleotides read TGTGCCAGCAGCCCAAGGTCCGGGGTACAGGGTGGGGAGACCCAGTACTTC. Residues: CASSPRSGVQGGETQYF.

Only a few counts were recorded for this clonotype. The CDR3 DNA sequence: TGTGCCAGTAGTAAGTATGTGGGGGAGGGCGCGAGCAATCAGCCCCAGCATTTT. The encoded protein is CASSKYVGEGASNQPQHF. V is TRBV19 and J is TRBJ1-5, with D maybe TRBD1 (5 bases). The length of the CDR3 is 18 residues. Per germline, CDR1 LNHDA and CDR2 SQIVND (reference sequence). V was pared by 4 bases and J by 1 base, with 20 bases between.

The chain couples TRBV6-1 to TRBJ1-5; 8 positions agree with TRBD1. Germline V gives CDR1 MNHNS, CDR2 SASEGT. Trimming at V came to 6 bases and at J to 1 base, leaving 5 bases not matched to a gene. The CDR3 is made up of 15 amino acids. Here the CDR3 reads CASRDNRGSNQPQHF. For the CDR3, the DNA is TGTGCCAGCAGGGACAACAGGGGGAGCAATCAGCCCCAGCATTTT.

In this sample, this clonotype turned up a few times. The rearrangement uses TRBV19 and TRBJ1-5, with a possible D match to TRBD1 (6 bases). CDR3 length: 14 amino acids. V dropped 0 bases and J dropped 6 bases, with 9 bases sitting between them. CDR1 is LNHDA and CDR2 is SQIVND in the germline V gene (reference sequence). The DNA for the CDR3 is TGTGCCAGTAGTATAGAGGGGGGCACTCAGCCCCAGCATTTT. Translating gives CASSIEGGTQPQHF.

V is TRBV7-3 and J is TRBJ2-7, with 10 bases fitting TRBD2. V was pared by 5 bases and J by 2 bases, with 6 bases of the junction left unmatched. This CDR3 contains 15 residues. Looked up from germline, CDR1 is SGHTA and CDR2 is FQGTGA. The CDR3 sequence is CASSPRLAGPYEQYF. The CDR3, as DNA: TGTGCCAGCAGCCCCAGACTAGCGGGCCCCTACGAGCAGTACTTC.

This rearrangement joins TRBV24-1 to TRBJ2-1; 10 bases fit TRBD1. V shed 3 bases and J 6 bases; nucleotides not matched to a gene: 7. Germline CDR1 KGHDR, CDR2 SFDVKD. The CDR3 contains 16 residues. DNA of the CDR3: TGTGCCACCAGTGATCCTGGACAGGGGGAATCCAATGAGCAGTTCTTC. It encodes CATSDPGQGESNEQFF.

The CDR3 here is CASSSTPLQFF. As DNA, the CDR3 is TGTGCCAGCAGCTCAACACCTTTACAGTTCTTC. This chain joins TRBV7-9 and TRBJ2-1; D not resolved. The CDR3 length is 11 residues. Germline loops: CDR1 SEHNR, CDR2 FQNEAQ (reference sequence). V was clipped by 4 bases and J by 13 bases, with 11 bases between them.

The genes are TRBV27 and TRBJ2-2; tentative D call: TRBD2 (5 bases). The germline V and J ends were trimmed by 4 bases and 0 bases, with 9 bases remaining between them. The V gene's germline CDR1 is MNHEY and CDR2 SMNVEV (reference sequence). The CDR3 runs 15 residues. CDR3 sequence: CASSSTGTNTGELFF. In DNA, the CDR3 is TGTGCCAGCAGTTCCACGGGAACGAACACCGGGGAGCTGTTTTTT.

The rearrangement links TRBV20-1 to TRBJ1-6; 8 nucleotides agree with TRBD1. The CDR3 is made up of 15 amino acids. Germline V CDR1 and CDR2: DFQATT, SNEGSKA (reference sequence). The V segment lost 3 bases and the J segment 6 bases; nucleotides outside the gene matches: 7. CDR3 DNA sequence: TGCAGTGCTAGCTGGCAGGGGGCGGGTAATTCACCCCTCCACTTT. Protein sequence: CSASWQGAGNSPLHF.